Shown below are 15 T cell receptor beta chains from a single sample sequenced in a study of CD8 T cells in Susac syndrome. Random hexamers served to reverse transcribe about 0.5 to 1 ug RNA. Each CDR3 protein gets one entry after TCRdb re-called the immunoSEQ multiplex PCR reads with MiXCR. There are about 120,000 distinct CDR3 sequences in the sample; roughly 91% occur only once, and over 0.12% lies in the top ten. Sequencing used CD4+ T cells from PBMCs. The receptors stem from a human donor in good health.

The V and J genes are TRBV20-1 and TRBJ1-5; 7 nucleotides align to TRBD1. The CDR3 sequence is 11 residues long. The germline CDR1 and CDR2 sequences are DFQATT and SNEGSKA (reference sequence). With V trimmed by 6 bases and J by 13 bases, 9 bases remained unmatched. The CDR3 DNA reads TGCAGTGCACGAAGGGACAGTTCTCAGCATTTT. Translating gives CSARRDSSQHF.

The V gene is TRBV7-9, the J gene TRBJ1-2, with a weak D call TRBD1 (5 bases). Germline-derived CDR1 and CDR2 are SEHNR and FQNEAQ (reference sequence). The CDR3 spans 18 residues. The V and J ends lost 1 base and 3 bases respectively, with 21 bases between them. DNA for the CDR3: TGTGCCAGCAGCTTAGGCAGCACGTTCGGGGGGTCGGACTATGGCTACACCTTC. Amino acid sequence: CASSLGSTFGGSDYGYTF.

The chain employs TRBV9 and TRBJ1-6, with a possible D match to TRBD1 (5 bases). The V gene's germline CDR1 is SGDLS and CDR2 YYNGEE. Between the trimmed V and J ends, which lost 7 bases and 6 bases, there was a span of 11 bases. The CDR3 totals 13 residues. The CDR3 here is CASDTGPNSPLHF. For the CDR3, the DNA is TGTGCCAGCGACACAGGTCCTAATTCACCCCTCCACTTT.

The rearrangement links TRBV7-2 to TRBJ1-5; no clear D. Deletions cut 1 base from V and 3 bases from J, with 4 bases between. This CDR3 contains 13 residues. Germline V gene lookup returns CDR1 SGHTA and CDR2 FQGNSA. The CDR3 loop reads CASSLDFNQPQHF. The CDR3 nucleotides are TGTGCCAGCAGCTTAGATTTCAATCAGCCCCAGCATTTT.

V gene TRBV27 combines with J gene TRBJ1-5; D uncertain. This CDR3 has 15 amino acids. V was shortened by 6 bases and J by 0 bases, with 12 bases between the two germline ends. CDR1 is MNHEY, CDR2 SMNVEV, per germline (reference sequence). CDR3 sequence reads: CASRVTVYSNQPQHF. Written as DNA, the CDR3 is TGTGCCAGCAGGGTGACGGTTTATAGCAATCAGCCCCAGCATTTT.

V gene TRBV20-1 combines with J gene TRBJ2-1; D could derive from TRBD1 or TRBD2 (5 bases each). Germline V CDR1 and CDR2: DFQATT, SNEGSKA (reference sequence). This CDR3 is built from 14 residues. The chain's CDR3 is CSAVGGGSYNEQFF. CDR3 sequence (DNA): TGCAGCGCGGTTGGGGGTGGTTCCTACAATGAGCAGTTCTTC.

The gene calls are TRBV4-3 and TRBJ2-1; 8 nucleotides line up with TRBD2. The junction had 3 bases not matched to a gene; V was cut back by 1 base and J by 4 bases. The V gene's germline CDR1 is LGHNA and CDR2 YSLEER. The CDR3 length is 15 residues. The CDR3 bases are TGCGCCAGCAGCCAAGGCGCTAGCGGGTACAATGAGCAGTTCTTC. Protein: CASSQGASGYNEQFF.

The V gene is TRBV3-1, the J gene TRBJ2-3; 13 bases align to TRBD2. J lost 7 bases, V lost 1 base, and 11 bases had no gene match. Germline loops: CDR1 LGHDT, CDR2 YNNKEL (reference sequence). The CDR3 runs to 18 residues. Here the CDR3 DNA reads TGTGCCAGCAGCCAAGTAGGGGGGACTAGCGGGATTACGAATACGCAGTATTTT. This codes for CASSQVGGTSGITNTQYF.

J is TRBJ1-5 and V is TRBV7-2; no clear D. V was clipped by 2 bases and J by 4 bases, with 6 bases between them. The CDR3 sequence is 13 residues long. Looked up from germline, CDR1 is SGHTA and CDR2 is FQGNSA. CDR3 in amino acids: CASSLQRNQPQHF. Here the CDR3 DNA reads TGTGCCAGCAGCTTACAGAGGAATCAGCCCCAGCATTTT.

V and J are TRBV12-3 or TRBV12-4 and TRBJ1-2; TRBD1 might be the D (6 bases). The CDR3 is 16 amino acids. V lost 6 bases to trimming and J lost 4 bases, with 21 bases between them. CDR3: CASSPRRGAFTYGYTF. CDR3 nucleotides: TGTGCCAGCAGCCCCCGCCGGGGGGCTTTCACCTATGGCTACACCTTC.

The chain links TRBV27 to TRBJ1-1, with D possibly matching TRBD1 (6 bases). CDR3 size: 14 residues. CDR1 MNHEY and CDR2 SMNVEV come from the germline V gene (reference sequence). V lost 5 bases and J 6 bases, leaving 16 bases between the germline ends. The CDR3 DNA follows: TGTGCCAGCAGTCGGACAGAGTGGGGTCCTGAAGCTTTCTTT. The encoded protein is CASSRTEWGPEAFF.

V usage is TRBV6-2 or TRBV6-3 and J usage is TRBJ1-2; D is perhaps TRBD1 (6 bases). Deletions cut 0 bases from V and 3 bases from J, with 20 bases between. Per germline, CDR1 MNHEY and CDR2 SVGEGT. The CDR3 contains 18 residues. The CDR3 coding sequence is TGTGCCAGCAGTTACTCTCGGGAAGGGACAATGATTTACTATGGCTACACCTTC. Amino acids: CASSYSREGTMIYYGYTF.

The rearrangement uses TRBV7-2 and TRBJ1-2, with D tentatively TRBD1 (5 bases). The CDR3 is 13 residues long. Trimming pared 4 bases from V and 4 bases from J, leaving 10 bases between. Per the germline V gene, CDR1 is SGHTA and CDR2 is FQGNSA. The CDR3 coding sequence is TGTGCCAGCAGCTCGGACGGGACCTATGGCTACACCTTC. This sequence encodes CASSSDGTYGYTF.

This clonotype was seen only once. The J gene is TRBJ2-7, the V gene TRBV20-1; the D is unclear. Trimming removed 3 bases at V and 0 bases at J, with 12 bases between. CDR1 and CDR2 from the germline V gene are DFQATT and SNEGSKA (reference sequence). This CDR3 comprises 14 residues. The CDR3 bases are TGCAGTGCTAGGTCCAGTGTCTCCTCCTACGAGCAGTACTTC. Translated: CSARSSVSSYEQYF.

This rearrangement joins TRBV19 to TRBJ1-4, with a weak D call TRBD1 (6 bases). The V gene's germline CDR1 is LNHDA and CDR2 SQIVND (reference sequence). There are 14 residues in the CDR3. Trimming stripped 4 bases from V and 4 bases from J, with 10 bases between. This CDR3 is CASSTTGFNEKLFF. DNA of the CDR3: TGTGCCAGTAGTACGACAGGATTTAATGAAAAACTGTTTTTT. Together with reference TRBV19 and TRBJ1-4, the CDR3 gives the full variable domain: DGGITQSPKYLFRKEGQNVTLSCEQNLNHDAMYWYRQDPGQGLRLIYYSQIVNDFQKGDIAEGYSVSREKKESFPLTVTSAQKNPTAFYLCASSTTGFNEKLFFGSGTQLSVL.